This TCR beta chain was captured in a study of OX40 agonist ivuxolimab in advanced cancers. Study in general: It was ivuxolimab, an agonistic anti-OX40 (CD134) antibody, that patients were treated with. Dose-escalation patients had hepatocellular carcinoma, melanoma, renal cell or head and neck cancer.

The data were produced by immunoSEQ multiplex PCR, yet TCRdb's version contains in-frame clones alone and is incomplete. This table holds 85,000 to 100,000 clones, approximately 89% found once. Baseline, cycle 4 day 1, and cycle 7 day 1 were the blood sampling points. The sequence derives from an adult with an advanced solid tumor such as melanoma, head and neck, liver or kidney cancer. Material: CD4+ or CD8+ T cells sorted from blood, obtained in a trial of the OX40 agonist ivuxolimab.

Here the CDR3 reads CASSVVVGYGYTF. The CDR3 region has the DNA TGTGCCAGCAGCGTAGTGGTCGGATATGGCTACACCTTC. The genes are TRBV9 and TRBJ1-2, with D unclear. Germline CDR1 is SGDLS and CDR2 is YYNGEE. This CDR3 contains 13 residues. V was pared by 0 bases and J by 5 bases, with 8 bases between.